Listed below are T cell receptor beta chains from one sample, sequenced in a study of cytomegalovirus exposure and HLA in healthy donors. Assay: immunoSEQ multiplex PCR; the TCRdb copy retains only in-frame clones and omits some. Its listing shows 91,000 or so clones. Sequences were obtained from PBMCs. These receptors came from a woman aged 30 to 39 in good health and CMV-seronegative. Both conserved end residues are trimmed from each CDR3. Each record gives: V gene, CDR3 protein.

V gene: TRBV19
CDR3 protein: ASTGQELYGYT

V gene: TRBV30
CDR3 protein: ACSAGTSGEQF

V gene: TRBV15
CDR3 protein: ATSNYRTGGDEQF

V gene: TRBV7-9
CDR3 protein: ASSLDGGPLH

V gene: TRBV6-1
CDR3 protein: ASRRDETGNTIY

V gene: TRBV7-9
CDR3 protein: ASSLKQGLADTQY

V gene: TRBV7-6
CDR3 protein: ASSHRATNEKLF

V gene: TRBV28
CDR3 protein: ASSSGSLAYGYT

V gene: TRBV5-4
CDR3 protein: ASSPGGTGELF

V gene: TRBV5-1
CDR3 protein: ASSLDAGVTQY

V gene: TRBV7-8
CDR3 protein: ASSLARGGRLYEQY

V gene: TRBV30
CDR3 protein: AWSVPRTRTNGTEAF

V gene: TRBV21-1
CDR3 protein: ASSSAGDPDYYNEQF

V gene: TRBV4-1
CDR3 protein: ASSGGTSGSPLYEQY

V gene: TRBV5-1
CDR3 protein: ASKAGDTNEQY

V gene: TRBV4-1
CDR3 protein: ASSQVPGVANTEAF

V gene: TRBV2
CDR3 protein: ASSVDYVTLNTEAF

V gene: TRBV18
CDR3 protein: ASSPGAGGEQF

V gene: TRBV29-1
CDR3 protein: SVDRESTDTQY

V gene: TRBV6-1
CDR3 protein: ASTRDRSSYNEQF

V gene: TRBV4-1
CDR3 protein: ASSQDRPGAEGTEAF

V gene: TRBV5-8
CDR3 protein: ASSLAVSNQPQH

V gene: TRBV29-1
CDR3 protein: SVEEGLGNEKLF

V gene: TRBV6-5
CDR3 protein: ASRRQGAAYNEQF

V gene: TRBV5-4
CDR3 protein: ASSWGRDRARIWGYT

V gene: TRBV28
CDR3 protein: ASTPPGTSYEQY

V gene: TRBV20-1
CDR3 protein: SAPGTQY

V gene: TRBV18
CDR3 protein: ASSYRGLIRTEAF

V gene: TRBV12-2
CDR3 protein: ASRLAEKRVRLSTDTQY

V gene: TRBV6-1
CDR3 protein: ASSVPPRGYSPLH

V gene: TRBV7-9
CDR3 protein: ASSRNRGQGDEKLF

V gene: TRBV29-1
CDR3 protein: SVGTGSYTEAF

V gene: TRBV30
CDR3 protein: AWSMDRYQETQY

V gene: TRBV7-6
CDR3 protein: ASSFLAGTGETQY

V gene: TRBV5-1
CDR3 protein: ASSSGLAGSLGNEQF

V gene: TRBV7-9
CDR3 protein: ASSLAVYNEQF

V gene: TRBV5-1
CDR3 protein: ASSLEVGGSPLH